These 8 T cell receptor beta chains were sequenced from one sample in a study of blood T cell repertoires in COVID-19. Repertoires were generated with immunoSEQ multiplex PCR, while TCRdb's copy carries only in-frame clones and drops some. The table lists about 160,000 clones, around 90% of them singletons. Sequencing input: peripheral blood. The origin of the receptors is a woman aged 55-75 years who had recovered from COVID-19.

Note on this clone: Within the sample, other DNA sequences also encode this same CDR3. V gene TRBV5-6 combines with J gene TRBJ2-1; D possibly corresponds to TRBD1 (6 bases). There are 15 residues in the CDR3. The ends were cut back, 0 bases at V and 4 bases at J, with 11 bases in the middle. From germline, CDR1 is SGHDT and CDR2 YYEEEE. This chain's CDR3 is CASSLGGGPYNEQFF. CDR3 nucleotide sequence: TGTGCCAGCAGCTTGGGTGGGGGCCCGTACAATGAGCAGTTCTTC.

The chain recombines TRBV19 with TRBJ1-4; 7 bases agree with TRBD1. Germline-derived CDR1 and CDR2 are LNHDA and SQIVND (reference sequence). Trimming took 4 bases from V and 4 from J; bases not matched to a gene: 3. The CDR3 is 14 amino acids. The CDR3, as DNA: TGTGCCAGTAGTACCGGGACAGTTAATGAAAAACTGTTTTTT. It encodes CASSTGTVNEKLFF. Using reference TRBV19 and TRBJ1-4 for the parts outside the CDR3, the full variable domain is DGGITQSPKYLFRKEGQNVTLSCEQNLNHDAMYWYRQDPGQGLRLIYYSQIVNDFQKGDIAEGYSVSREKKESFPLTVTSAQKNPTAFYLCASSTGTVNEKLFFGSGTQLSVL.

The DNA of the CDR3 is TGCGCCAGCAGCCTAGGCCAGGGGTCCGGGGAGCTGTTTTTT. Translated: CASSLGQGSGELFF. V and J are TRBV5-1 and TRBJ2-2, with a tentative D call TRBD1 (6 bases). This CDR3 comprises 14 residues. The germline V gene encodes CDR1 SGHRS and CDR2 YFSETQ. V was clipped by 4 bases and J by 6 bases, with 13 bases between them.

The chain couples TRBV6-6 to TRBJ1-6; D call uncertain. The CDR3 is 13 residues long. The V gene's germline CDR1 is MNHNY and CDR2 SVGAGI (reference sequence). The V gene lost 4 bases and the J gene lost 8 bases, with 9 bases spanning the gap. The CDR3 DNA reads TGTGCCAGCAGTTCCCATGAGTATTCACCCCTCCACTTT. It translates to CASSSHEYSPLHF.

There are a few counts of this clone. V is TRBV28 and J is TRBJ2-7; 9 bases align to TRBD1. V was pared by 9 bases and J by 5 bases, with 11 bases of the junction left unmatched. The CDR3 is made up of 14 amino acids. Looked up from germline, CDR1 is MDHEN and CDR2 is SYDVKM. CDR3: CASTGTGWRNEQYF. For the CDR3, the DNA is TGTGCCAGTACCGGGACAGGGTGGAGGAACGAGCAGTACTTC.

The chain carries TRBV5-1 and TRBJ2-7; perhaps TRBD1 as D (6 bases). The germline CDR1 and CDR2 sequences are SGHRS and YFSETQ. This CDR3 region has 13 residues. The V and J ends lost 4 bases and 0 bases respectively, with 8 bases between them. DNA of the CDR3: TGCGCCAGCAGCACACAGGGCTCCTACGAGCAGTACTTC. Residues: CASSTQGSYEQYF. The variable domain in full, completed from reference TRBV5-1 and TRBJ2-7, reads KAGVTQTPRYLIKTRGQQVTLSCSPISGHRSVSWYQQTPGQGLQFLFEYFSETQRNKGNFPGRFSGRQFSNSRSEMNVSTLELGDSALYLCASSTQGSYEQYFGPGTRLTVT.

The chain carries TRBV11-2 and TRBJ2-1; 12 nucleotides line up with TRBD2. This CDR3 is built from 15 residues. The V segment lost 5 bases and the J segment 10 bases; nucleotides outside the gene matches: 9. Germline CDR1 is SGHAT and CDR2 is FQNNGV. CDR3 coding DNA: TGTGCCAGCAGCCCCGATCGGACTAGCGGGGAGGAGCAGTTCTTC. Its protein product is CASSPDRTSGEEQFF.

The chain uses TRBV5-4 and TRBJ1-2; TRBD1 might be the D (5 bases). Germline V CDR1 and CDR2: SGHNT, YYREEE (reference sequence). V dropped 4 bases and J dropped 6 bases, with 16 bases sitting between them. CDR3 size: 14 residues. The CDR3 loop reads CASSLNGGLNGYTF. In DNA, the CDR3 is TGTGCCAGCAGCCTTAACGGGGGGTTAAATGGCTACACCTTC.